This entry concerns a single T cell receptor beta chain. Its antigen target is currently unknown. No quality values exist for individual bases; no much larger clone is one base distant. This sample stems from a study of a mutant IDH1 vaccine in newly diagnosed glioma (dated by TCRdb to the early 2020s). Study-wide context: Patients received eight vaccinations in weeks 1, 3, 5, 7, 11, 15, 19 and 23, corresponding to visits V03 through V10. Peripheral blood was drawn at six visits: V03 (baseline), V05, V07, V10, V12 and V13. In the chemotherapy-containing groups, vaccination started alongside temozolomide cycles, whereas in patients who had radiotherapy alone it started 4-6 weeks after radiotherapy. Prior to enrollment, patients had been given standard therapy consisting of radiotherapy alone, temozolomide alone, or radiochemotherapy with temozolomide, with the combination given to most patients. Of the roughly 33 treated patients, 62.5% were male and around 40% were female, and a mean age of roughly 40 years was recorded. For exploratory analyses, fewer than 30 treated patients had longitudinal TCRB deep sequencing done wherever samples were available. Results and caveats for the whole study, not just this receptor: According to the authors, sample limitations meant that analyses of patient blood samples could not be reproduced. Immune responses induced by the vaccine were seen in 90% to 95% of patients across multiple MHC alleles. Changes in the top peripheral T cell clonotypes picked up by TCRB sequencing did not appear to be linked to pseudoprogression. Selection of PBMC samples for TCRB deep sequencing was based on availability.

Per the germline V gene, SGDLS is the CDR1 and YYNGEE is the CDR2. Including the terminal cysteine and phenylalanine, the CDR3 comprises 15 residues. Only the CDR3 region is kept as DNA, spanning 45 bases read in frame from base 1. A distance of 17 bases separates the germline ends of V and J, which lose 4 bases and 4 bases respectively. In the paper's terms, the time point label means: week 11, during vaccination. Each vaccine dose was 300 ug of a 20-mer mutant IDH1 peptide in Montanide, given subcutaneously with topical imiquimod. All donors had newly diagnosed IDH1-mutant astrocytomas of WHO grade 3 or 4 that showed loss of nuclear ATRX. The samples were drawn from NOA16, a multicentre, single-arm, open-label phase I trial in Germany that tested a mutant IDH1 peptide vaccine in humans for the first time. The DNeasy Blood and Tissue Kit was used to extract genomic DNA from EDTA blood for TCRB sequencing.

Preparation of the library involved the immunoSEQ multiplex PCR assay. Rearranged TCR beta chain sequences were amplified using the hsTCRB Kit according to the manufacturer's protocol. Sequencing of TCRB libraries was carried out on an Illumina MiSeq. From the authors' description of their analysis: Demultiplexing, trimming and gene mapping were performed with the kit vendor's proprietary platform. As stored in TCRdb, this immuneACCESS dataset retains in-frame rearrangements with V and J assigned. A fraction of the clones does not appear; measured against another copy, unresolved V genes explain less than half of the discrepancy, and the remainder lacks a known reason. The V and J calls and clone size were taken over from that table, and D and trimming were inferred from the DNA. The sample table holds around 25,000 clones, of which around 77% were seen once. The ten biggest clones cover approximately 9.5% of the sample.

The sequence came from a young woman with glioma. The V gene is TRBV9 and the J gene is TRBJ1-1, with a tentative D gene TRBD1 over 5 matching bases. Sequenced material: PBMCs, taken from a glioma patient whose treatment included an IDH1 peptide vaccine. The CDR3: CASSPLARAGTEAFF. The DNA sequence is as follows: TGTGCCAGCAGCCCTCTGGCCAGGGCGGGCACTGAAGCTTTCTTT.